This TCR beta chain was sequenced during a study of blood T cells in healthy people across ages. Findings and limits, study-wide: The long-lived group displayed more naive CD4+ cells, plus higher diversity, than the aged donors did. Percentage of naive T cells showed a strong correlation with TCR beta diversity. TCR beta diversity, measured per million T cells, fell in a roughly linear way with age.

On this clonotype itself: Its specificity is not known.

Through a sample-barcoded 5' primer and a J-beta primer mix, a second PCR was run for about 6 to 12 cycles. MiXCR, applied by TCRdb to the 5' RACE reads, yields one record per CDR3 protein. Seen here are more than 700,000 distinct CDR3 sequences, about half observed once, and the top ten hold less than 20%. Sequenced: blood. This receptor was taken from a man older than 75 in good health.

CDR3 loop: CASSFFMSGSSYEQYF. DNA of the CDR3: TGTGCCAGCAGTTTTTTTATGAGCGGGAGCTCCTACGAGCAGTACTTC. The gene calls are TRBV28 and TRBJ2-7; 8 bases align to TRBD2. CDR3 length: 16 residues. The trim removed 3 bases at V and 0 bases at J, leaving 7 bases unmatched. Germline CDR1 and CDR2: MDHEN and SYDVKM.